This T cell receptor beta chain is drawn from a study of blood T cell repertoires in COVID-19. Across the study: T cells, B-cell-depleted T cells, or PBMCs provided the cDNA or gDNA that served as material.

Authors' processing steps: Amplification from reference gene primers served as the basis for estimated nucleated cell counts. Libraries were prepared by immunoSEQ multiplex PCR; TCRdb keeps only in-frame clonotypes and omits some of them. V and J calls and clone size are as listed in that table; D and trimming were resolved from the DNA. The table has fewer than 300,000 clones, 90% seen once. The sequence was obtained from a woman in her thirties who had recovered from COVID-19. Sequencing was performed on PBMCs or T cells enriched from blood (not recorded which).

This CDR3 is CASSLYSSGPYNEQFF. The CDR3 DNA reads as TGCGCCAGCAGCTTGTACAGTAGCGGACCTTACAATGAGCAGTTCTTC. V and J are TRBV5-1 and TRBJ2-1; possibly TRBD2 for D (6 bases). The CDR3 extends over 16 amino acids. Trimming shortened V by 1 base and J by 4 bases, and 15 bases separated the two germline ends. The germline V gene encodes CDR1 SGHRS and CDR2 YFSETQ. The full variable domain, completed using reference TRBV5-1 and TRBJ2-1, is KAGVTQTPRYLIKTRGQQVTLSCSPISGHRSVSWYQQTPGQGLQFLFEYFSETQRNKGNFPGRFSGRQFSNSRSEMNVSTLELGDSALYLCASSLYSSGPYNEQFFGPGTRLTVL.